The 7 T cell receptor beta chains below were found in one sample sequenced in a study of OX40 agonist ivuxolimab in advanced cancers. The method was immunoSEQ multiplex PCR; TCRdb's version includes in-frame clones alone and lacks a portion of them. The sample contains some 86,000 clones, about nine tenths of which appear only once. This specimen consisted of CD4+ or CD8+ T cells sorted from blood, obtained in a trial of the OX40 agonist ivuxolimab. The receptors were gathered from an adult with an advanced solid tumor such as melanoma, head and neck, liver or kidney cancer.

The chain couples TRBV15 to TRBJ2-5, with TRBD2 matching over 10 bases. The CDR3 sequence is 17 residues long. Per the germline V gene, CDR1 is LNHNV and CDR2 is YYDKDF (reference sequence). Trimming at V came to 5 bases and at J to 6 bases, leaving 15 bases not matched to a gene. CDR3 sequence reads: CATSLPPERGGLKTQYF. DNA of the CDR3: TGTGCCACCAGCCTGCCCCCAGAGCGGGGGGGCCTGAAGACCCAGTACTTC. Supplemented by reference TRBV15 and TRBJ2-5, the full variable domain reads DAMVIQNPRYQVTQFGKPVTLSCSQTLNHNVMYWYQQKSSQAPKLLFHYYDKDFNNEADTPDNFQSRRPNTSFCFLDIRSPGLGDTAMYLCATSLPPERGGLKTQYFGPGTRLLVL.

This clone turned up a few times. J is TRBJ1-5 and V is TRBV6-1; tentatively, D is TRBD1 (6 bases). CDR3 length equals 14 residues. CDR1 is MNHNS and CDR2 is SASEGT in the germline V gene. The V and J ends lost 7 bases and 5 bases respectively, with 15 bases between them. The DNA of the CDR3 is TGTGCCAGCAAGGTAGGGACAATGGATCAGCCCCAGCATTTT. Residues: CASKVGTMDQPQHF.

This chain joins TRBV11-2 and TRBJ2-5; no definite D call. V dropped 0 bases and J dropped 5 bases, with 7 bases sitting between them. Germline V lookup: CDR1 SGHAT, CDR2 FQNNGV. This CDR3 spans 13 amino acids. CDR3 protein: CASSLEIEETQYF. The CDR3 region has the DNA TGTGCCAGCAGCTTAGAAATCGAGGAGACCCAGTACTTC.

The V gene is TRBV6-1, the J gene TRBJ2-3, with a possible D match to TRBD2 (5 bases). Germline V CDR1 and CDR2: MNHNS, SASEGT. V lost 2 bases and J lost 2, with 11 bases in between. The CDR3 covers 15 residues. In nucleotides, the CDR3 is TGTGCCAGCAGTGAACGGGCGCGGGCCACAGATACGCAGTATTTT. This translates into CASSERARATDTQYF.

This clone appeared a single time. The chain recombines TRBV28 with TRBJ1-5; 7 bases map to TRBD1. The CDR3 length is 15 residues. Per germline, CDR1 MDHEN and CDR2 SYDVKM. V shed 5 bases and J 5 bases; nucleotides not matched to a gene: 9. The CDR3: CASSATGTVYQPQHF. The CDR3 bases are TGTGCCAGCAGTGCCACCGGGACAGTCTATCAGCCCCAGCATTTT.

The CDR3, as DNA: TGTGCCAGCAGCAAGAGACAGGGGGCAGGCACAGATACGCAGTATTTT. Translation: CASSKRQGAGTDTQYF. The chain combines TRBV7-8 with TRBJ2-3, with 10 nucleotides matching TRBD1. The germline gives CDR1 SGHVS, CDR2 FQNEAQ. V shed 5 bases, J shed 1 base, and the junction held 6 bases outside the gene matches. This CDR3 contains 16 residues.

V is TRBV6-5 and J is TRBJ2-1; D possibly corresponds to TRBD2 (6 bases). V shed 6 bases and J shed 7 bases, with 13 bases lying between them. The V gene's germline CDR1 is MNHEY and CDR2 SVGAGI. This CDR3 has 13 amino acids. CDR3 in amino acids: CASRGTGRNEQFF. The CDR3 DNA follows: TGTGCCAGCAGAGGAACCGGGAGAAATGAGCAGTTCTTC.